This TCR beta chain was observed in a study of T cell repertoires in cytomegalovirus infection. As for the study in general: Public TCR beta signatures marked donors with CMV infection and the matching HLA. Whole-study results and caveats: HLA-C-restricted CMV-specific TCR beta clonotypes prevailed in the ex vivo response. Pooled public TCR beta family frequency picked out CMV carriers with the relevant HLA.

Each CDR3 protein is one row after TCRdb ran MiXCR on the reads. The data show 500,000 to 600,000 distinct CDR3 sequences, 16% seen once. The CDR3 sequence is 16 residues long. The germline gives CDR1 SGHRS, CDR2 YFSETQ. To note about this clonotype: Its antigen is not identified. One end of the junction fails to match germline, which may point to a read error.

The chain is built from TRBV5-1 and TRBJ2-2; 14 nucleotides match TRBD2. This receptor was obtained from a human donor in good health (CMV status not recorded). Some clones in this sample may be carry-over from other donors' samples. Specimen: CD8+ T cells from PBMCs. CDR3 in amino acids: CASTRTSGRSTGELCF. CDR3 nucleotides: TGCGCCAGCACTAGGACTAGCGGGAGGTCGACCGGGGAGCTGTGTTTT.